The 8 T cell receptor beta chains reported below all come from one sample, sequenced in a study of blood T cell repertoires in COVID-19. Repertoires were generated with immunoSEQ multiplex PCR, while TCRdb's copy carries only in-frame clones and drops some. The data show some 230,000 clones, around 81% seen once. The source material was peripheral blood. Every receptor here comes from a woman between 55 and 75 years old with acute or convalescent COVID-19.

This clone came up once. The V gene is TRBV5-1, the J gene TRBJ2-1; 9 bases match TRBD1. Germline trimming cut 0 bases from V and 6 bases from J; bases unmatched to any gene: 4. This CDR3 is 15 amino acids long. Germline assignment: CDR1 SGHRS and CDR2 YFSETQ. The CDR3 region has the DNA TGCGCCAGCAGCTTGGTACAGGGGGCCTCCAATGAGCAGTTCTTC. Its protein product is CASSLVQGASNEQFF.

This chain connects TRBV7-2 to TRBJ1-2; the match to TRBD1 covers 9 bases. From germline, CDR1 is SGHTA and CDR2 FQGNSA. The CDR3 runs to 16 residues. The J segment lost 5 bases and the V segment lost 1 base, leaving 8 bases of the junction unmatched. The CDR3 sequence: CASSLGTGGAIYGYTF. The CDR3 DNA is TGTGCCAGCAGCTTAGGAACAGGGGGCGCGATTTATGGCTACACCTTC. Full variable domain (rest looked up from reference TRBV7-2 and TRBJ1-2): GAGVSQSPSNKVTEKGKDVELRCDPISGHTALYWYRQSLGQGLEFLIYFQGNSAPDKSGLPSDRFSAERTGGSVSTLTIQRTQQEDSAVYLCASSLGTGGAIYGYTFGSGTRLTVV.

The CDR3 region has the DNA TGCAGCGTGGTATTTCAGGGGGCAGGGGATACGCAGTATTTT. Translation gives CSVVFQGAGDTQYF. The chain employs TRBV29-1 and TRBJ2-3; 8 bases map to TRBD1. Germline lookup yields CDR1 SQVTM and CDR2 ANQGSEA. CDR3 size: 14 residues. The trim removed 6 bases at V and 6 bases at J, leaving 11 bases unmatched.

The chain recombines TRBV2 with TRBJ2-1, with no clear D. CDR1 and CDR2 (germline): SNHLY, FYNNEI. V shed 1 base and J shed 9 bases, with 13 bases lying between them. This CDR3 comprises 14 residues. The CDR3 coding sequence is TGTGCCAGCAGTGAAGTTTCGAGCGCGGCTGAGCAGTTCTTC. Translated: CASSEVSSAAEQFF.

The rearrangement joins TRBV5-5 to TRBJ2-7, with 8 bases matching TRBD1. There are 15 residues in the CDR3. V dropped 0 bases and J dropped 6; count of bases not matched to a gene: 8. Germline lookup yields CDR1 SGHKS and CDR2 YYEKEE (reference sequence). CDR3 amino acids: CASSLVPGGASEQYF. The CDR3 DNA follows: TGTGCCAGCAGCTTGGTTCCAGGGGGCGCGTCCGAGCAGTACTTC.

A few counts support this clone. V is TRBV28 and J is TRBJ1-2; possibly TRBD1 for D (6 bases). CDR3 size: 15 residues. Germline CDR1 is MDHEN and CDR2 is SYDVKM. V lost 9 bases to trimming and J lost 6 bases, with 23 bases between them. The CDR3 nucleotides read TGTGCCAGGTCCCCGGGACAACCAATTGAACATGGCTACACCTTC. Translating gives CARSPGQPIEHGYTF.

The chain is built from TRBV7-3 and TRBJ2-1, with TRBD2 matching over 10 bases. The trim removed 1 base at V and 7 bases at J, leaving 4 bases unmatched. The CDR3 sequence is 15 residues long. The germline gives CDR1 SGHTA, CDR2 FQGTGA. In DNA form, the CDR3 reads TGTGCCAGCAGCTTAATGGGTAGCGGGGGGAATGAGCAGTTCTTC. Protein sequence: CASSLMGSGGNEQFF.

Details on this clone: This clone may be a read error of a much larger clone one base away. The chain carries TRBV7-2 and TRBJ2-2; D is ambiguous. This CDR3 is built from 14 residues. Germline CDR1 SGHTA, CDR2 FQGNSA. CDR3: CASSPTSYTRELFF. The DNA of the CDR3 is TGTGCCAGCAGCCCGACTTCTTACACCAGGGAGCTGTTTTTT.